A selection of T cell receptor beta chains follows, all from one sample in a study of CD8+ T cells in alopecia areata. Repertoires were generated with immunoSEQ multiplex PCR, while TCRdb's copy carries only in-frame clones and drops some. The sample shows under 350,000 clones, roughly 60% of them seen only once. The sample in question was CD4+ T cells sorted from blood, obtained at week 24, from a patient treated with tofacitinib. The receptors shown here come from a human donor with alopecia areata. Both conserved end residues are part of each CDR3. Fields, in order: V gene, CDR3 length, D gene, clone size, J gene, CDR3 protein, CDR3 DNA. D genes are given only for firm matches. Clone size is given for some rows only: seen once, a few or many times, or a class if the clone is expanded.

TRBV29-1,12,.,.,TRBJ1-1,CSAKGFSTEAFF,TGCAGCGCCAAGGGGTTTAGCACTGAAGCTTTCTTT
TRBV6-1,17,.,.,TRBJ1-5,CASSEVGDPGNNQPQHF,TGTGCCAGCAGTGAGGTGGGGGACCCAGGGAACAATCAGCCCCAGCATTTT
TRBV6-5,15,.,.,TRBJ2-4,CASSYTQSEGNIQYF,TGTGCCAGCAGTTACACTCAATCGGAGGGAAACATTCAGTACTTC
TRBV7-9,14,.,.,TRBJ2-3,CASSPWGLAGKQYF,TGTGCCAGCAGCCCCTGGGGGTTGGCGGGGAAGCAGTATTTT
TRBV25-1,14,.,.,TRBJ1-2,CASRDWGEGAFYTF,TGTGCCAGCAGGGACTGGGGTGAAGGAGCTTTCTACACCTTC
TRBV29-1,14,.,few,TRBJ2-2,CSIGTQRDTGELFF,TGCAGCATCGGGACGCAAAGGGACACCGGGGAGCTGTTTTTT
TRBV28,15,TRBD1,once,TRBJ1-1,CASLPTQGALTEAFF,TGTGCCAGCCTCCCCACTCAGGGGGCGCTGACTGAAGCTTTCTTT
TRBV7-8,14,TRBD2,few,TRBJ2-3,CASSRGGLAGEQYF,TGTGCCAGCAGCCGAGGAGGACTAGCGGGAGAGCAGTATTTT
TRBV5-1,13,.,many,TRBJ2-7,CASSLGSGYEQYF,TGCGCCAGCAGCTTGGGTTCGGGGTATGAGCAGTACTTC
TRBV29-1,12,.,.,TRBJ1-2,CSVEVGRGSYTF,TGCAGCGTTGAGGTGGGCCGCGGGAGCTACACCTTC
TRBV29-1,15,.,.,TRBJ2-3,CSVIEGTPSTDTQYF,TGCAGCGTTATCGAGGGGACCCCTAGCACAGATACGCAGTATTTT
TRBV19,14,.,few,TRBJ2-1,CASSIGPGYHEQFF,TGTGCCAGTAGTATAGGGCCGGGTTATCATGAGCAGTTCTTC
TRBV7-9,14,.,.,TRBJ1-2,CASSLSRVVYGYTF,TGTGCCAGCAGCTTATCCCGGGTGGTCTATGGCTACACCTTC
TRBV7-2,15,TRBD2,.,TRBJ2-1,CASSTVKRGGHEQFF,TGTGCCAGCAGCACCGTGAAGCGGGGGGGTCATGAGCAGTTCTTC
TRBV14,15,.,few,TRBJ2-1,CASSLGTPAYNEQFF,TGTGCCAGCAGTCTTGGGACTCCCGCTTACAATGAGCAGTTCTTC
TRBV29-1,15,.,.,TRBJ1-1,CSVEGPGRMNTEAFF,TGCAGCGTTGAAGGACCCGGACGGATGAACACTGAAGCTTTCTTT
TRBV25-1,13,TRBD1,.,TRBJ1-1,CASRATGVTEAFF,TGTGCCAGCAGGGCAACAGGGGTTACTGAAGCTTTCTTT
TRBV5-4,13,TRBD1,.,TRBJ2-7,CASSGQGGDEQYF,TGTGCCAGCAGCGGACAGGGCGGAGACGAGCAGTACTTC
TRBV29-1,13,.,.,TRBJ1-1,CSVEEGSLPEAFF,TGCAGCGTTGAGGAGGGGTCCCTTCCGGAAGCTTTCTTT
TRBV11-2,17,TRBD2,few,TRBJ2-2,CASSPWTSGGANGELFF,TGTGCCAGCAGCCCCTGGACTAGCGGGGGGGCAAACGGGGAGCTGTTTTTT
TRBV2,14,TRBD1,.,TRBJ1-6,CASSEGQGRSPLHF,TGTGCCAGCAGTGAGGGACAGGGCCGATCACCCCTCCACTTT
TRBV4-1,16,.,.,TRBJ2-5,CASSQDPRVQQETQYF,TGCGCCAGCAGCCAAGATCCCCGGGTACAACAAGAGACCCAGTACTTC
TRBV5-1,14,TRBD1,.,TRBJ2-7,CASSKDRGPYEQYF,TGCGCCAGCAGCAAGGACAGGGGGCCCTACGAGCAGTACTTC
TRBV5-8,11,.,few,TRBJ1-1,CASLQSTEAFF,TGTGCCAGCCTGCAGAGCACTGAAGCTTTCTTT
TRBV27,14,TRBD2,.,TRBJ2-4,CALTASGGANIQYF,TGTGCCCTTACGGCAAGCGGGGGGGCCAACATTCAGTACTTC
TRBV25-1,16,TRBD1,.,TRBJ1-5,CASSARDSMSNQPQHF,TGTGCCAGCAGTGCCCGGGACAGTATGTCCAATCAGCCCCAGCATTTT
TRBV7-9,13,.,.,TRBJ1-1,CASSFKADTEAFF,TGTGCCAGCAGCTTTAAAGCTGACACTGAAGCTTTCTTT
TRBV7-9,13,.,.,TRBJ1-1,CASSLGENTEAFF,TGTGCCAGCAGCTTGGGCGAGAACACTGAAGCTTTCTTT
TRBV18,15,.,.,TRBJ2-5,CASSPTGPPQETQYF,TGTGCCAGCTCACCCACAGGGCCCCCTCAAGAGACCCAGTACTTC
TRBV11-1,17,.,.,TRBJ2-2,CASSQGTWEVNTGELFF,TGTGCCAGCAGCCAAGGAACTTGGGAGGTCAACACCGGGGAGCTGTTTTTT
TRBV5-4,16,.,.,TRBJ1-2,CASSLRMGTSAYGYTF,TGTGCCAGCAGCTTGCGCATGGGAACGTCTGCCTATGGCTACACCTTC
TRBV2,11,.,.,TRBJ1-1,CASSVATEAFF,TGTGCCAGCAGTGTTGCCACTGAAGCTTTCTTT
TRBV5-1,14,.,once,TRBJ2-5,CASSRLRRGETQYF,TGCGCCAGCAGCCGGCTGAGACGGGGAGAGACCCAGTACTTC
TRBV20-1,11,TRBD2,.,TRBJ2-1,CSAPGLASSLF,TGCAGTGCTCCCGGACTAGCATCGTCTCTCTTC
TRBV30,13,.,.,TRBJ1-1,CAWSHGGNTEAFF,TGTGCCTGGAGTCACGGGGGAAACACTGAAGCTTTCTTT
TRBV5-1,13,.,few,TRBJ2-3,CASSSGSTDTQYF,TGCGCCAGCAGCAGCGGGAGCACAGATACGCAGTATTTT
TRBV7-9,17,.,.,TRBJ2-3,CASSLRVGGPSTDTQYF,TGTGCCAGCAGCTTACGCGTCGGGGGCCCTAGCACAGATACGCAGTATTTT
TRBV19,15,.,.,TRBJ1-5,CASRRGRERNQPQHF,TGTGCCAGTAGGCGGGGGCGAGAGCGCAATCAGCCCCAGCATTTT
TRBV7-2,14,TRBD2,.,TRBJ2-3,CASSFTGGLDTQYF,TGTGCCAGCAGCTTTACGGGAGGATTAGATACGCAGTATTTT
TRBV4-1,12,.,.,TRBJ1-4,CASSQVYEKLFF,TGCGCCAGCAGCCAAGTATACGAAAAACTGTTTTTT
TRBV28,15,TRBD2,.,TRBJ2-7,CASSTLAGGVYEQYF,TGTGCCAGCAGCACCCTAGCGGGGGGTGTGTACGAGCAGTACTTC
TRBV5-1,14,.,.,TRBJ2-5,CASSLEGISETQYF,TGCGCCAGCAGCTTGGAAGGGATATCAGAGACCCAGTACTTC
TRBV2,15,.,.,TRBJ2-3,CAVRLSTPNPDTQYF,TGTGCCGTCCGGTTGTCCACCCCGAACCCAGATACGCAGTATTTT
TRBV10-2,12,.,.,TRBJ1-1,CASSELPTEAFF,TGCGCCAGCAGTGAGCTTCCGACAGAAGCTTTCTTT
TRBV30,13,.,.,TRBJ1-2,CAWSTQGSYGYTF,TGTGCCTGGAGTACACAGGGTAGCTATGGCTACACCTTC
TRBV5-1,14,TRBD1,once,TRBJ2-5,CASSSGTGKETQYF,TGCGCCAGCAGCTCCGGGACAGGGAAAGAGACCCAGTACTTC
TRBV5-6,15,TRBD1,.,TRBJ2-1,CASTNRGRPYNEQFF,TGTGCCAGCACAAACAGGGGGCGACCCTACAATGAGCAGTTCTTC
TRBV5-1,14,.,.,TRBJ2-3,CASRGDLYTDTQYF,TGCGCCAGCCGCGGGGACCTGTACACAGATACGCAGTATTTT
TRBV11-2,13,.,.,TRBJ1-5,CASSTGSGQPQHF,TGTGCCAGCAGTACAGGGTCGGGTCAGCCCCAGCATTTT